This record concerns one T cell receptor beta chain sequence. This clonotype has a count of ten or more. The specificity of this receptor is unknown. No much larger clone exists at a distance of one base, and base qualities are not known. The data were obtained in a study of CD8 T cells in ankylosing spondylitis (dated by TCRdb to about 2017). General notes on the study: The study profiled T cell receptor beta repertoires in healthy donors and ankylosing spondylitis patients to find disease-linked TCR variants. In total, the full study cohort was made up of 110 or so healthy donors and approximately 24 ankylosing spondylitis patients. Samples of peripheral blood were taken, and for ankylosing spondylitis patients, synovial fluid was collected as well.

Sequencing was carried out with an Illumina HiSeq 2500. Quantitative 5'-RACE with molecular barcodes was the method used to prepare the TCR beta libraries. In the paper's pipeline: To identify disease-linked TCR variants, a new computational method was used, one built on a probabilistic model of VDJ rearrangement. TCRdb redid the processing of the public reads, applying fastp at Q25 and MiXCR, and retained in-frame beta chains. Identical CDR3 proteins give one entry, which carries the most common genes and DNA. The V and J calls and clone size come from TCRdb's table, not from the authors' own analysis. The sample has fewer than 500,000 distinct CDR3 sequences on record, 26% of them singletons. Of the sample, roughly 1% falls within the top ten clones. As encoded in the germline V gene (reference sequence), CDR1 is LGHDT while CDR2 is YNNKEL. From the cysteine through the phenylalanine, the CDR3 covers 13 amino acids. Only CDR3 DNA remains: 39 bases, in frame from the first base. The junction shows trimming of 4 bases on V and 0 bases on J, plus 6 bases between the germline ends.

Results the study describes overall, beyond this receptor: A TCR beta motif made up of eight or nine highly homologous amino acid variants appeared to be characteristic of blood from ankylosing spondylitis patients. Some TCR beta motif variants had previously been reported in synovial fluid and blood of reactive arthritis patients, which suggested common disease-initiation mechanisms. According to the report, matched synovial fluid samples from ankylosing spondylitis patients were significantly enriched for the disease-linked clones. The disease-linked clones had a CD8+ phenotype and were found at relatively low frequencies in peripheral blood.

This clonotype was sampled from a male donor with ankylosing spondylitis. The sample was blood, either unsorted or a sorted T cell fraction (not recorded which). Here the chain combines TRBV3-1 and TRBJ1-1; a tentative D match to TRBD1 spans 5 bases. The CDR3 reads as follows: CASSLQVNTEAFF. The DNA sequence is TGTGCCAGCAGCCTACAGGTGAACACTGAAGCTTTCTTT.